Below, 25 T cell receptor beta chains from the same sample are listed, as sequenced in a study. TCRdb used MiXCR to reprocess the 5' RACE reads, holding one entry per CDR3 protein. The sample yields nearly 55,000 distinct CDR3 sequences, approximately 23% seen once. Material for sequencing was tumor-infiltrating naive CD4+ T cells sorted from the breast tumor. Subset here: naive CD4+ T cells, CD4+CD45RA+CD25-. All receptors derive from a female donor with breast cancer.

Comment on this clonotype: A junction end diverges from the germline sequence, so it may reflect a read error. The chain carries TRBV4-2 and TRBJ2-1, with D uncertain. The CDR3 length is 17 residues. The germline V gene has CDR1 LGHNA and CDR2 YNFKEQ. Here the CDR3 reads CASNQEYPPSSYNEQFF. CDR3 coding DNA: TGTGCCAGCAACCAAGAGTACCCCCCGAGCTCCTACAATGAGCAGTTCTTC.

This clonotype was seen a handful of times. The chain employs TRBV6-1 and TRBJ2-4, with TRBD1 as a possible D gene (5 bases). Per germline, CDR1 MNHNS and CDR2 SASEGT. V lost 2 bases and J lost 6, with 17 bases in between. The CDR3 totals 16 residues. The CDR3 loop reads CASSEPSSGQANIQYF. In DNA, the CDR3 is TGTGCCAGCAGTGAACCTTCCTCCGGACAAGCAAACATTCAGTACTTC.

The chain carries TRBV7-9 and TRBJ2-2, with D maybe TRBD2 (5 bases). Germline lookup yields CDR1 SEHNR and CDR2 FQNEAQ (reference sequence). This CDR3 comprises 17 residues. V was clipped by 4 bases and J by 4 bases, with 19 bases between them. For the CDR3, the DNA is TGTGCCAGCAGCTCCACGAGGGTGGGAGTGCGCACCGGGGAGCTGTTTTTT. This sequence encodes CASSSTRVGVRTGELFF.

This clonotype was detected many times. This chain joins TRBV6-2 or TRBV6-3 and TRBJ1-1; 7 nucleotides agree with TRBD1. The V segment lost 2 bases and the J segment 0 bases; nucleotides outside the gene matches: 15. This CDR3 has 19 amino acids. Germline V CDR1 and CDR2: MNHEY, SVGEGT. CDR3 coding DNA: TGTGCCAGCAGTTACACCCGGACAGCCCAGGGGGATATGAACACTGAAGCTTTCTTT. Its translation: CASSYTRTAQGDMNTEAFF.

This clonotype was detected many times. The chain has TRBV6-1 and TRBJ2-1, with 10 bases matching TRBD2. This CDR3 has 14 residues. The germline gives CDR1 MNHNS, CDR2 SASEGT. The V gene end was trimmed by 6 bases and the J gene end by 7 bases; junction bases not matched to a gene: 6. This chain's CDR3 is CASRRLAGENEQFF. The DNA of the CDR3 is TGTGCCAGCAGGAGGCTAGCGGGGGAAAATGAGCAGTTCTTC.

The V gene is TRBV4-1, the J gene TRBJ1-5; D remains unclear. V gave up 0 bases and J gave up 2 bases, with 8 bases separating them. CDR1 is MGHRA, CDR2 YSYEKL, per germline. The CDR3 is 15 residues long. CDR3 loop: CASSQDLRGNQPQHF. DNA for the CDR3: TGCGCCAGCAGCCAAGACTTAAGGGGCAATCAGCCCCAGCATTTT.

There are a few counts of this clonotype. CDR3 DNA: TGCGCCAGCAGACCGACAGGGGGAGGTGGCTACACCTTC. Residues: CASRPTGGGGYTF. The chain recombines TRBV5-1 with TRBJ1-2; 9 bases are a match to TRBD1. This CDR3 is 13 amino acids long. The germline gives CDR1 SGHRS, CDR2 YFSETQ. V lost 5 bases, J lost 7 bases, and 6 bases stayed unmatched.

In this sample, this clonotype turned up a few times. Written as DNA, the CDR3 is TGTGCCACCAGTGAAACAGGGGAGCCTGGCTACACCTTC. The encoded protein is CATSETGEPGYTF. V is TRBV24-1 and J is TRBJ1-2; 7 nucleotides match TRBD1. Germline assignment: CDR1 KGHDR and CDR2 SFDVKD. Trimming at V came to 4 bases and at J to 7 bases, leaving 5 bases not matched to a gene. The CDR3 covers 13 residues.

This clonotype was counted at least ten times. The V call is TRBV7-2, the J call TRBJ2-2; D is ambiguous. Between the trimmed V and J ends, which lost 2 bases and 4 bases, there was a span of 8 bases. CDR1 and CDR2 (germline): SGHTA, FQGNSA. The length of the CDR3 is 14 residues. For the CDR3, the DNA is TGTGCCAGCAGCTTATACATGAGCACCGGGGAGCTGTTTTTT. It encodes CASSLYMSTGELFF.

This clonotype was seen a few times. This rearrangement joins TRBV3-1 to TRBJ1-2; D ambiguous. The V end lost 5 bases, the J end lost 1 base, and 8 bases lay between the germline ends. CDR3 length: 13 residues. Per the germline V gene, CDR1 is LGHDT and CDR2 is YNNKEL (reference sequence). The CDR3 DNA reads TGTGCCAGCAGCGGCGGGTTTAACTATGGCTACACCTTC. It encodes CASSGGFNYGYTF.

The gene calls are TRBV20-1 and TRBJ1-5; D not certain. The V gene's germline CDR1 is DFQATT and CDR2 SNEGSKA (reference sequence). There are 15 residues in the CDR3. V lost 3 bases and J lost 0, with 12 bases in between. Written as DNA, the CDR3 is TGCAGTGCTAGTACTAGGGAATATAGCAATCAGCCCCAGCATTTT. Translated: CSASTREYSNQPQHF.

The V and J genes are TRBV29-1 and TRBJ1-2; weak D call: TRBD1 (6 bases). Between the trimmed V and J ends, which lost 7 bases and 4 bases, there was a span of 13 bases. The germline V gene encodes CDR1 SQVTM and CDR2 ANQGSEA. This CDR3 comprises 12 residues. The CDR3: CSAAGESYGYTF. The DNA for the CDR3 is TGCAGCGCAGCAGGGGAAAGCTATGGCTACACCTTC. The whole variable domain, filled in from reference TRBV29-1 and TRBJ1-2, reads SAVISQKPSRDICQRGTSLTIQCQVDSQVTMMFWYRQQPGQSLTLIATANQGSEATYESGFVIDKFPISRPNLTFSTLTVSNMSPEDSSIYLCSAAGESYGYTFGSGTRLTVV.

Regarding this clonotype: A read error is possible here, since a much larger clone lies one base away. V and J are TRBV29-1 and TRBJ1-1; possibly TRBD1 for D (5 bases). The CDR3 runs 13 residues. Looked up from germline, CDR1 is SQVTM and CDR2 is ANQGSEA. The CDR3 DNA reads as TGCAGCGTCACCGGACAAGCGAACACTGAAGCTTGCTTT. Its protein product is CSVTGQANTEACF. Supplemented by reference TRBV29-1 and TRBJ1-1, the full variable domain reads SAVISQKPSRDICQRGTSLTIQCQVDSQVTMMFWYRQQPGQSLTLIATANQGSEATYESGFVIDKFPISRPNLTFSTLTVSNMSPEDSSIYLCSVTGQANTEACFGQGTRLTVV.

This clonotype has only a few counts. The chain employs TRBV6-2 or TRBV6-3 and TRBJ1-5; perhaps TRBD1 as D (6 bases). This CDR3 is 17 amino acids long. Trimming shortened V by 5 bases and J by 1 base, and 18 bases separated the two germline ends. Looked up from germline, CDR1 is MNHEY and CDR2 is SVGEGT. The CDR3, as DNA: TGTGCCAGCAGTATCCGGGACACCAGGGAGAGCAATCAGCCCCAGCATTTT. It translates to CASSIRDTRESNQPQHF.

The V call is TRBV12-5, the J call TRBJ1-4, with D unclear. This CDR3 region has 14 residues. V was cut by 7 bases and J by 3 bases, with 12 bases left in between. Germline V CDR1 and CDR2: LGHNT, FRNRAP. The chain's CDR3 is CASAPDGPNEKLFF. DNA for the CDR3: TGTGCTAGTGCCCCCGACGGACCTAATGAAAAACTGTTTTTT. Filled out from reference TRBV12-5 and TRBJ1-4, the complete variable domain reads DARVTQTPRHKVTEMGQEVTMRCQPILGHNTVFWYRQTMMQGLELLAYFRNRAPLDDSGMPKDRFSAEMPDATLATLKIQPSEPRDSAVYFCASAPDGPNEKLFFGSGTQLSVL.

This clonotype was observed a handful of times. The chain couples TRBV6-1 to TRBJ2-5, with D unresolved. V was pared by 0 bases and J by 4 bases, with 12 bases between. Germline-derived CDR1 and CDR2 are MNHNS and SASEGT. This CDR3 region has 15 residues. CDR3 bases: TGTGCCAGCAGTGAAGCGCTTCAGGCTAGAGAGACCCAGTACTTC. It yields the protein CASSEALQARETQYF.

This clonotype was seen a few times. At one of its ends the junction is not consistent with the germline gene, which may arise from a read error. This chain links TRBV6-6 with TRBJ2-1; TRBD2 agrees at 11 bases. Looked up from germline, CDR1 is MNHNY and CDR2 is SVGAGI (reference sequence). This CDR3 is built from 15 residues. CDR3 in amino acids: CASRKGGLADNELFF. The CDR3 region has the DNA TGTGCCAGCAGGAAGGGGGGACTAGCGGACAATGAGCTGTTCTTC.

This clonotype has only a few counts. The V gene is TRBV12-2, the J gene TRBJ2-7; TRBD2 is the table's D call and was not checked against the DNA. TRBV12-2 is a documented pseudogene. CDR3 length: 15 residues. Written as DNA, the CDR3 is TGTGCAAGTCGCTTCCTGTTTTGCGGGAATAACGAGCAGTACTTC. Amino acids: CASRFLFCGNNEQYF.

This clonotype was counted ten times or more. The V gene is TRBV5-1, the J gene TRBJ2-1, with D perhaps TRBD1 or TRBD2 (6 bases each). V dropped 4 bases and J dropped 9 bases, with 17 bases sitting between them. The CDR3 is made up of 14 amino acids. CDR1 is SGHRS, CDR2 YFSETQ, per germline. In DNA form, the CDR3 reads TGCGCCAGCAGCGTTGACCCGGGGGCAGGTGAGCAGTTCTTC. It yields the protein CASSVDPGAGEQFF.

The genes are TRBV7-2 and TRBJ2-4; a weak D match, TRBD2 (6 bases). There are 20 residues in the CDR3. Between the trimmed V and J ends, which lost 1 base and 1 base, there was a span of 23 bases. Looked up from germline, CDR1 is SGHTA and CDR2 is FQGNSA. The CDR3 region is CASSLGKRELGSLAKNIQYF. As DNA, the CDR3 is TGTGCCAGCAGCTTAGGGAAACGGGAGTTGGGCTCGTTGGCCAAAAACATTCAGTACTTC.

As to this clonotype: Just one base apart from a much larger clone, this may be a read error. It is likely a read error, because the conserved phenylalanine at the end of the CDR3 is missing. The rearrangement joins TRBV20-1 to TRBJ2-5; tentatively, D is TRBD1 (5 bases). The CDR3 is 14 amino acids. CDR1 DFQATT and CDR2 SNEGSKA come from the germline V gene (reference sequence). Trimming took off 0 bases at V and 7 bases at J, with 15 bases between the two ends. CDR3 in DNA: TGCAGTGCTAGAGAAGGAGCAGGGTCAGGGACCCAGTACTCC. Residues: CSAREGAGSGTQYS.

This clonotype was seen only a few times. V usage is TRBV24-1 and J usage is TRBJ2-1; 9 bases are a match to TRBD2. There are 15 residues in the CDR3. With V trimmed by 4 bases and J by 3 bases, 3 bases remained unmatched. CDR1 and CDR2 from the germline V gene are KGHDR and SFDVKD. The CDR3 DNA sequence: TGTGCCACCAGTGACCTAGCGGGGAACTACAATGAGCAGTTCTTC. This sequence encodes CATSDLAGNYNEQFF.

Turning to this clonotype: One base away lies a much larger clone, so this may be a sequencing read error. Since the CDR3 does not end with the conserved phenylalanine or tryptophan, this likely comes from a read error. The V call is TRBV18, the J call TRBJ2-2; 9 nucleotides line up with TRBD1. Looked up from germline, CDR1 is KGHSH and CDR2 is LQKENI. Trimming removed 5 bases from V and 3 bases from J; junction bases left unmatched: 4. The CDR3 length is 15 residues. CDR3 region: CASSIGQGYTGELFL. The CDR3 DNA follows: TGTGCCAGCTCAATCGGACAGGGGTACACCGGGGAGCTGTTTCTT.

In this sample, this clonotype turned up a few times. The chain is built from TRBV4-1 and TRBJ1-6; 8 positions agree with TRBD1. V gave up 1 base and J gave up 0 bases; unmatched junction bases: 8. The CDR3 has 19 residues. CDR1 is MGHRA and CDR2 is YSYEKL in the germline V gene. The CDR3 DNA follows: TGCGCCAGCAGCCAAGGACCCGACAGGGGAGGCTCCTATAATTCACCCCTCCACTTT. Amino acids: CASSQGPDRGGSYNSPLHF.

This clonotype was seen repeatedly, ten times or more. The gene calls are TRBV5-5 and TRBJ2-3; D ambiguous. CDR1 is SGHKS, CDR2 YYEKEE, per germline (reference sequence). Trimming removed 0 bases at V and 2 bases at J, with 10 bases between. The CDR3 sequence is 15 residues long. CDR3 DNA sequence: TGTGCCAGCAGCTTGGACAACTGGGACACAGATACGCAGTATTTT. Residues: CASSLDNWDTDTQYF.